These 3 T cell receptor beta chains were all obtained from the same sample, sequenced in a study of metastatic and nonmetastatic thyroid tumors. TCRdb reanalyzed the PCR reads with MiXCR. The repertoire consists of 6,000 to 8,500 clones, with over 2.5% occurring once and the leading ten covering over 15%. All patients reached thyroid surgery having received no treatment beforehand. Material: tumor tissue. Receptors were obtained from a female donor with papillary thyroid cancer or a benign thyroid nodule (not recorded which). Some clones in this sample may be carry-over from other donors' samples.

The chain uses TRBV20-1 and TRBJ2-7, with D possibly matching TRBD2 (6 bases). The CDR3 extends over 14 amino acids. CDR1 is DFQATT, CDR2 SNEGSKA, per germline (reference sequence). Trimming stripped 3 bases from V and 6 bases from J, with 18 bases between. The DNA for the CDR3 is TGCAGTGCTAGTTGGGTCTCGGGAGTCGGCGAGCAGTACTTC. Its translation: CSASWVSGVGEQYF.

By proportion, this clone is medium-sized. The chain joins TRBV5-1 to TRBJ2-5, with 9 bases fitting TRBD2. Trimming took 2 bases from V and 4 from J; bases not matched to a gene: 6. The CDR3 loop spans 15 amino acids. Per the germline V gene, CDR1 is SGHRS and CDR2 is YFSETQ. CDR3 DNA sequence: TGCGCCAGCAGCTTCGGACTAGCGCGAGGAGAGACCCAGTACTTC. Translated, it gives CASSFGLARGETQYF. The entire variable domain, with the rest obtained from reference TRBV5-1 and TRBJ2-5, is as follows: KAGVTQTPRYLIKTRGQQVTLSCSPISGHRSVSWYQQTPGQGLQFLFEYFSETQRNKGNFPGRFSGRQFSNSRSEMNVSTLELGDSALYLCASSFGLARGETQYFGPGTRLLVL.

This clone was seen repeatedly, ten times or more. A much more abundant neighbour one base away suggests this may be a read error. The chain uses TRBV6-5 and TRBJ1-3, with 7 bases identical to TRBD1. Per the germline V gene, CDR1 is MNHEY and CDR2 is SVGAGI. The CDR3 covers 18 residues. The DNA for the CDR3 is TGTGCCAGCAGTCCCGGGGACAGACCAGTAAGCTCTGGAGACACCATATATTTT. It encodes CASSPGDRPVSSGDTIYF.